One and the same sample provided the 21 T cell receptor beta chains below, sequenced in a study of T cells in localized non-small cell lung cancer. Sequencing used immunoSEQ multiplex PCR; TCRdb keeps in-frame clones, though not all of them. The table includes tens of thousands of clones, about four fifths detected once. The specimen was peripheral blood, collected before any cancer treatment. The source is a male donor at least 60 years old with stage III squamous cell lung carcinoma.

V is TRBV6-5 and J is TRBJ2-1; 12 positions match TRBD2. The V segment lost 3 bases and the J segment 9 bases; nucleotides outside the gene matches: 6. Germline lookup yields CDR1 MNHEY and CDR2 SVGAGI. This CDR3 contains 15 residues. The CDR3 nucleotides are TGTGCCAGCAGTTATAAACTAGCGGGAGGTGGTGAGCAGTTCTTC. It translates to CASSYKLAGGGEQFF.

CDR3 sequence: CAAAGYNEQFF. The CDR3 DNA reads as TGTGCTGCGGCGGGGTACAATGAGCAGTTCTTC. J is TRBJ2-1 and V is TRBV6-5, with D possibly matching TRBD2 (6 bases). The CDR3 totals 11 residues. Germline V gene data show CDR1 as MNHEY and CDR2 as SVGAGI.

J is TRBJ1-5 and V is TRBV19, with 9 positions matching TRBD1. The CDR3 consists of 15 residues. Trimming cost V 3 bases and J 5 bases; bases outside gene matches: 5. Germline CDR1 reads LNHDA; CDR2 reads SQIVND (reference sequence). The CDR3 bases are TGTGCCAGTAGTATTGGGACAGGGTCGTATCAGCCCCAGCATTTT. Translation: CASSIGTGSYQPQHF.

DNA for the CDR3: TGTGCCAGTAGTAAGATAGGCAGGGGGCTTGCCAATGAGCAGTTCTTC. Protein sequence: CASSKIGRGLANEQFF. V is TRBV19 and J is TRBJ2-1, with TRBD1 identical over 8 bases. CDR1 and CDR2 (germline): LNHDA, SQIVND (reference sequence). J gave up 6 bases and V 4 bases, and 11 bases lay outside the gene matches. This CDR3 contains 16 residues.

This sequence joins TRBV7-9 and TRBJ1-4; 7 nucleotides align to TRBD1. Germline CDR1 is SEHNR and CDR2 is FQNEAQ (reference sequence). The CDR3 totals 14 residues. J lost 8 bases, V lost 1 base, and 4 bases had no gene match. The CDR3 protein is CASSLGDSWEKLFF. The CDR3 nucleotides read TGTGCCAGCAGCTTAGGGGACAGCTGGGAAAAACTGTTTTTT.

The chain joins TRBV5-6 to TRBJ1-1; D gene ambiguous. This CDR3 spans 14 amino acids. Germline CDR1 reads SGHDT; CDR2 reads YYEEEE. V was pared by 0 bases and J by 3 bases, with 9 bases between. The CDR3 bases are TGTGCCAGCAGCTTGGGGGCCGGGTACACTGAAGCTTTCTTT. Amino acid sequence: CASSLGAGYTEAFF.

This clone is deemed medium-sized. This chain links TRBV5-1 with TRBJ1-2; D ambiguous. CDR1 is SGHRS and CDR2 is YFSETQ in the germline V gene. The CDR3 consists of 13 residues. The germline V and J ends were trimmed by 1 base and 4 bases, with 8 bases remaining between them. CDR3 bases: TGCGCCAGCAGCTTGATGGACTCCTATGGCTACACCTTC. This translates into CASSLMDSYGYTF. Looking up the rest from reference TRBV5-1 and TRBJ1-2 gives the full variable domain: KAGVTQTPRYLIKTRGQQVTLSCSPISGHRSVSWYQQTPGQGLQFLFEYFSETQRNKGNFPGRFSGRQFSNSRSEMNVSTLELGDSALYLCASSLMDSYGYTFGSGTRLTVV.

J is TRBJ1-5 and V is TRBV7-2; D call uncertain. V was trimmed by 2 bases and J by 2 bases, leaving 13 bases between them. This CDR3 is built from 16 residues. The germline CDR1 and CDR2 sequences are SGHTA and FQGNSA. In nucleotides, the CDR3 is TGTGCCAGCAGCTTACAGGCCAGTATGGGCAATCAGCCCCAGCATTTT. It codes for CASSLQASMGNQPQHF.

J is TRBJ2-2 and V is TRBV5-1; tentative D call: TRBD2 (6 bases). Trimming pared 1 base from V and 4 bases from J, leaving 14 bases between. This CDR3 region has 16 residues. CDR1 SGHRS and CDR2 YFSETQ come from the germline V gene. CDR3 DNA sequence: TGCGCCAGCAGCTTGTTGGCAGCGGGCGCCACCGGGGAGCTGTTTTTT. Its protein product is CASSLLAAGATGELFF.

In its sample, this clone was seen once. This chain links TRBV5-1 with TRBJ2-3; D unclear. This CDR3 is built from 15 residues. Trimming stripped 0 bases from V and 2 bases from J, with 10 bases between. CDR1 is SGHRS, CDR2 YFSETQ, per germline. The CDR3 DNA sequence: TGCGCCAGCAGCTTGGCCGTAGGAGACACAGATACGCAGTATTTT. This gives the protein CASSLAVGDTDTQYF.

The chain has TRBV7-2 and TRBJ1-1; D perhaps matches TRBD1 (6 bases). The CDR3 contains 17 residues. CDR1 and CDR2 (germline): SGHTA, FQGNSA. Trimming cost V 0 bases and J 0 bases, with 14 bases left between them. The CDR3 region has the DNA TGTGCCAGCAGCTTAGCAGGGGGGTTCGTCATGAACACTGAAGCTTTCTTT. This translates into CASSLAGGFVMNTEAFF.

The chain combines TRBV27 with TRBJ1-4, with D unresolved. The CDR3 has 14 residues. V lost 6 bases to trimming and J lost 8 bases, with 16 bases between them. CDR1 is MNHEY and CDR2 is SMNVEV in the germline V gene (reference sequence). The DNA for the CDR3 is TGTGCCAGCAGCCTCCCCGGAGTGTGGGAAAAACTGTTTTTT. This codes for CASSLPGVWEKLFF. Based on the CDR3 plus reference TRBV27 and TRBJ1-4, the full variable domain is EAQVTQNPRYLITVTGKKLTVTCSQNMNHEYMSWYRQDPGLGLRQIYYSMNVEVTDKGDVPEGYKVSRKEKRNFPLILESPSPNQTSLYFCASSLPGVWEKLFFGSGTQLSVL.

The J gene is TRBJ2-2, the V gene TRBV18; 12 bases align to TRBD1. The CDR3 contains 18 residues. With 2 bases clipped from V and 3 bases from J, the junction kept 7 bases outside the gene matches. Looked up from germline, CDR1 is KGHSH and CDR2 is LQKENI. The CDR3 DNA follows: TGTGCCAGCTCACCAAATCCGGGACAGGGGGCGGACACCGGGGAGCTGTTTTTT. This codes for CASSPNPGQGADTGELFF.

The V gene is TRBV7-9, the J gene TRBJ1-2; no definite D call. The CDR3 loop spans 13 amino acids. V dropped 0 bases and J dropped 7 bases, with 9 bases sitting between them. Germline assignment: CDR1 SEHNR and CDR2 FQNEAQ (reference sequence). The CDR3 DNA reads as TGTGCCAGCAGCTTAGCGGGGATGGTTGGCTACACCTTC. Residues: CASSLAGMVGYTF.

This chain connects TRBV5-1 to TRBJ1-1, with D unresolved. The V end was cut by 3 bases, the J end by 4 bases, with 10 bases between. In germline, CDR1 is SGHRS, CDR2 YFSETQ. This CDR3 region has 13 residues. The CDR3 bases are TGCGCCAGCAGCTCCGTCCGGGGCACTGAAGCTTTCTTT. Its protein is CASSSVRGTEAFF.

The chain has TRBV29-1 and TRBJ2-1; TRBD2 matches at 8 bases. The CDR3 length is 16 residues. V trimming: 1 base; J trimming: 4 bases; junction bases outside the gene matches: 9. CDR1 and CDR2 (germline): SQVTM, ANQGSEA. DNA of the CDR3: TGCAGCGTTGAAGGATCGGCGGGAGGACTTTACAATGAGCAGTTCTTC. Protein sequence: CSVEGSAGGLYNEQFF.

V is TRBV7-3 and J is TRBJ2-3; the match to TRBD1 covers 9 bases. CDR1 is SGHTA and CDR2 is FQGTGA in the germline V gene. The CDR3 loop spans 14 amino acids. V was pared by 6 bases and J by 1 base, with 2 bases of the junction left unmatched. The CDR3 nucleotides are TGTGCCAGCAGTCGGACAGGGGGCACAGATACGCAGTATTTT. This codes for CASSRTGGTDTQYF.

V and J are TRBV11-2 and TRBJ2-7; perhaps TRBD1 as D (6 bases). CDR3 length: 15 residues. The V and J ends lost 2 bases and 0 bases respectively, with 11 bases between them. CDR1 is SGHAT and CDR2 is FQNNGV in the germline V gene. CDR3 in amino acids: CASSLQLGASYEQYF. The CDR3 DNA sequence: TGTGCCAGCAGCTTACAGTTGGGGGCCTCCTACGAGCAGTACTTC.

DNA for the CDR3: TGTGCCATCAGAGATCGGGACGGGTACAATGAGCAGTTCTTC. Encoded protein: CAIRDRDGYNEQFF. The gene calls are TRBV10-3 and TRBJ2-1, with D perhaps given as TRBD1 or TRBD2 (5 bases each). The length of the CDR3 is 14 residues. CDR1 ENHRY and CDR2 SYGVKD come from the germline V gene. V lost 6 bases, J lost 4 bases, and 13 bases lay in between.

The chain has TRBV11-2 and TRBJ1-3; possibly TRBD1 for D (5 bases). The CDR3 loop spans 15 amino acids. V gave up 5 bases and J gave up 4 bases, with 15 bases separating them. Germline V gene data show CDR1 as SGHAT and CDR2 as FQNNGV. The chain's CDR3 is CASSLQGKVGNTIYF. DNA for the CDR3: TGTGCCAGCAGCCTTCAGGGTAAAGTGGGAAACACCATATATTTT.

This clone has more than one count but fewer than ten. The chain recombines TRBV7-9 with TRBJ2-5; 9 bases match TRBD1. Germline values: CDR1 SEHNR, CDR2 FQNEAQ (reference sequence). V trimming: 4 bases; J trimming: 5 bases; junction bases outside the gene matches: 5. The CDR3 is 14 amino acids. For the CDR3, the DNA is TGTGCCAGCAGCTGGGGACAGGGAAGGGAGACCCAGTACTTC. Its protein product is CASSWGQGRETQYF.